The clone carrying this TCR beta chain showed up just once. The antigen remains unidentified. Lacking the conserved final phenylalanine or tryptophan, this CDR3 likely reflects a read error. TCRdb reprocessed the RT-PCR reads via MiXCR and lists one record per CDR3 protein. The sample holds 650,000 or so distinct CDR3 sequences, 14% seen once. The data derive from a study of response to subunit inactivated influenza vaccine. Whole-study findings and limits: There was a suggestion from the authors that each seasonal influenza vaccination recruits few new T cells.

The germline gives CDR1 DFQATT, CDR2 SNEGSKA (reference sequence). The J segment lost 7 bases and the V segment lost 3 bases, leaving 4 bases of the junction unmatched. The CDR3 has 14 amino acids. The starting material was PBMCs from blood, obtained roughly 2 weeks before vaccination. The sequence was obtained from a man aged 45-60 years who received an inactivated influenza vaccine. This chain joins TRBV20-1 and TRBJ1-6; TRBD1 agrees at 9 bases. DNA for the CDR3: TGCAGTGCTAGCTTCGGGACAGGGAATTCACCCCTCCACGTT. It yields the protein CSASFGTGNSPLHV.